The 10 T cell receptor beta chains below were found in one sample sequenced in a study of blood T cell repertoires in COVID-19. TCRdb's table, derived via immunoSEQ multiplex PCR, lists solely in-frame clones and lacks some. The sample records 110,000 to 150,000 clones, roughly 82% being singletons. The material sequenced was peripheral blood. Receptors originate from a man in his 60s with active or convalescent COVID-19.

This sequence joins TRBV19 and TRBJ1-2; D is possibly TRBD1 (5 bases). The V gene's germline CDR1 is LNHDA and CDR2 SQIVND (reference sequence). Trimming pared 5 bases from V and 3 bases from J, leaving 16 bases between. The CDR3 runs to 15 residues. The CDR3 sequence: CASSVSGQGDYGYTF. For the CDR3, the DNA is TGTGCCAGTAGTGTTTCTGGGCAGGGCGACTATGGCTACACCTTC.

This chain uses TRBV4-3 with TRBJ2-1, with 10 positions matching TRBD1. CDR1 and CDR2 from the germline V gene are LGHNA and YSLEER. The CDR3 length is 14 residues. Trimming took 3 bases from V and 7 from J; bases not matched to a gene: 3. CDR3 in amino acids: CASSHLGQGNEQFF. The DNA for the CDR3 is TGCGCCAGCAGCCACTTGGGACAGGGGAATGAGCAGTTCTTC.

The rearrangement uses TRBV28 and TRBJ1-1; possible D gene TRBD1, 5 bases. The CDR3 is 12 amino acids. Trimming took off 8 bases at V and 3 bases at J, with 10 bases between the two ends. In germline, CDR1 is MDHEN, CDR2 SYDVKM. The CDR3 reads CASVSGDTEAFF. Here the CDR3 DNA reads TGTGCCAGCGTTTCGGGGGACACTGAAGCTTTCTTT.

This chain links TRBV27 with TRBJ2-5; 9 bases match TRBD2. There are 15 residues in the CDR3. Trimming took 2 bases from V and 4 from J; bases not matched to a gene: 5. Germline CDR1 is MNHEY and CDR2 is SMNVEV (reference sequence). CDR3 sequence: CASSLIAGVGETQYF. CDR3 bases: TGTGCCAGCAGTTTAATAGCGGGAGTCGGAGAGACCCAGTACTTC.

About this clone: The same CDR3 also results from other DNA sequences found in this sample. The gene calls are TRBV18 and TRBJ2-5; D is ambiguous. The V gene lost 3 bases and the J gene lost 1 base, with 3 bases spanning the gap. The CDR3 length is 12 residues. Germline CDR1 KGHSH, CDR2 LQKENI. As DNA, the CDR3 is TGTGCCAGCTCACCGCGCCAAGAGACCCAGTACTTC. Protein: CASSPRQETQYF.

J is TRBJ2-5 and V is TRBV27, with D tentatively TRBD1 (5 bases). V was shortened by 10 bases and J by 5 bases, with 17 bases between the two germline ends. The CDR3 has 13 amino acids. Germline assignment: CDR1 MNHEY and CDR2 SMNVEV (reference sequence). The CDR3 loop is CANHMTAGETQYF. DNA for the CDR3: TGTGCCAACCACATGACAGCAGGTGAGACCCAGTACTTC.

The rearrangement joins TRBV18 to TRBJ1-2; 9 bases agree with TRBD1. Germline V gives CDR1 KGHSH, CDR2 LQKENI. V was clipped by 4 bases and J by 7 bases; unmatched bases: 7. CDR3 size: 14 residues. The CDR3 loop reads CASSQSGTGRGYTF. CDR3 DNA sequence: TGTGCCAGCTCACAAAGCGGGACAGGGCGTGGCTACACCTTC.

The V call is TRBV7-9, the J call TRBJ2-3, with 7 bases matching TRBD2. Per the germline V gene, CDR1 is SEHNR and CDR2 is FQNEAQ (reference sequence). Losses at the gene ends were 5 bases for V and 2 bases for J; bases not matched to a gene: 7. There are 15 residues in the CDR3. In DNA, the CDR3 is TGTGCCAGCAGCCATCAGCGGGGACCCACAGATACGCAGTATTTT. This codes for CASSHQRGPTDTQYF.

This clone was counted only a few times. J is TRBJ2-3 and V is TRBV18; 15 bases are a match to TRBD2. CDR1 is KGHSH and CDR2 is LQKENI in the germline V gene. J was trimmed by 0 bases and V by 3 bases; bases with no gene match: 7. This CDR3 spans 19 amino acids. CDR3 in DNA: TGTGCCAGCTCACCGGGACTAGCGGGAGGAGTAGTCAGCACAGATACGCAGTATTTT. Amino acids: CASSPGLAGGVVSTDTQYF.

This sequence joins TRBV30 and TRBJ2-1, with a possible D match to TRBD1 (6 bases). Per germline, CDR1 GTSNPN and CDR2 SVGIG (reference sequence). The CDR3 extends over 13 amino acids. V was clipped by 2 bases and J by 10 bases, with 15 bases between them. The CDR3 bases are TGTGCCTGGAGTTTAACCCAGGGGCACGAGCAGTTCTTC. It yields the protein CAWSLTQGHEQFF.